These 18 T cell receptor beta chains originate from one sample sequenced in a study of T cells in Graves' hyperthyroidism and ophthalmopathy. Amplified TCR beta CDR3 regions derived from RNA transcripts. Initially, a first-round RT-PCR of the TCR CDR3 employed the HTBI primer set. A single record per CDR3 protein comes from TCRdb applying MiXCR to the multiplex PCR reads. The table has about 98,000 distinct CDR3 sequences, around 42% seen once. Sequences were obtained from peripheral blood or thyroid tissue (not recorded which). Every receptor here comes from a woman in her thirties with Graves' hyperthyroidism.

This clonotype was counted ten times or more. The rearrangement joins TRBV28 to TRBJ1-4, with no clear D. The CDR3 totals 15 residues. Germline CDR1 reads MDHEN; CDR2 reads SYDVKM. V lost 3 bases and J lost 0, with 8 bases in between. CDR3 sequence reads: CASSLGDATNEKLFF. The CDR3, as DNA: TGTGCCAGCAGTTTGGGTGATGCAACTAATGAAAAACTGTTTTTT.

Ten or more counts support this clonotype. The gene calls are TRBV7-9 and TRBJ2-5; 7 bases agree with TRBD2. CDR1 and CDR2 (germline): SEHNR, FQNEAQ (reference sequence). Losses at the gene ends were 3 bases for V and 10 bases for J; bases not matched to a gene: 8. The CDR3 length is 13 residues. CDR3 nucleotides: TGTGCCAGCAGCTTTTATGAGGGGAGGGACCAGTACTTC. Protein sequence: CASSFYEGRDQYF.

Only a few counts were recorded for this clonotype. A single base separates this from a much larger clone, so it may be a read error. The genes are TRBV10-3 and TRBJ1-2; TRBD1 is a possible D gene (5 bases). V was cut by 4 bases and J by 4 bases, with 16 bases left in between. The length of the CDR3 is 15 residues. CDR1 and CDR2 (germline): ENHRY, SYGVKD. CDR3 sequence: CAISVGGTGGYGYTF. The CDR3 bases are TGTGCCATCAGTGTGGGAGGGACGGGAGGCTATGGCTACACCTTC.

The genes are TRBV9 and TRBJ2-5; the match to TRBD2 covers 9 bases. The CDR3 consists of 15 residues. V shed 4 bases, J shed 4 bases, and the junction held 8 bases outside the gene matches. The germline V gene encodes CDR1 SGDLS and CDR2 YYNGEE. As DNA, the CDR3 is TGTGCCAGCAGCCTCAGGGCGGGAGGGCCAGAGACCCAGTACTTC. Amino acids: CASSLRAGGPETQYF.

At least ten counts were recorded for this clonotype. The chain combines TRBV9 with TRBJ1-4; D is undetermined. V was cut by 4 bases and J by 0 bases, with 10 bases left in between. CDR1 is SGDLS, CDR2 YYNGEE, per germline. The CDR3 is 15 residues long. The CDR3 sequence: CASSLYGATNEKLFF. The CDR3 bases are TGTGCCAGCAGCTTGTACGGTGCAACTAATGAAAAACTGTTTTTT.

The chain has TRBV10-2 and TRBJ2-7; D unresolved. The germline CDR1 and CDR2 sequences are WSHSY and SAAADI. The V gene lost 5 bases and the J gene lost 2 bases, with 10 bases spanning the gap. This CDR3 region has 13 residues. The CDR3 sequence: CASSYSDPYEQYF. The CDR3 coding sequence is TGCGCCAGCAGTTACTCCGACCCCTACGAGCAGTACTTC.

V usage is TRBV7-9 and J usage is TRBJ2-7, with a possible D match to TRBD2 (6 bases). V lost 7 bases to trimming and J lost 1 base, with 23 bases between them. The CDR3 sequence is 17 residues long. The germline gives CDR1 SEHNR, CDR2 FQNEAQ (reference sequence). This CDR3 reads CASKPLGTDVNSYEQYF. The DNA of the CDR3 is TGTGCCAGCAAACCCCTCGGGACTGACGTTAATTCCTACGAGCAGTACTTC.

The table lists this clonotype with many counts. This chain joins TRBV20-1 and TRBJ2-5, with D maybe TRBD2 (6 bases). The V end was cut by 3 bases, the J end by 5 bases, with 16 bases between. This CDR3 is built from 14 residues. CDR1 is DFQATT, CDR2 SNEGSKA, per germline (reference sequence). The chain's CDR3 is CSASVAGSVETQYF. CDR3 nucleotide sequence: TGCAGTGCTAGTGTTGCGGGGAGCGTGGAGACCCAGTACTTC.

This clonotype was observed at least ten times. The V and J genes are TRBV20-1 and TRBJ2-5; maybe TRBD1 (5 bases). The V end was cut by 3 bases, the J end by 1 base, with 9 bases between. The CDR3 runs to 13 residues. Germline assignment: CDR1 DFQATT and CDR2 SNEGSKA (reference sequence). The DNA of the CDR3 is TGCAGTGCTAGCAGACAGACCCAAGAGACCCAGTACTTC. This sequence encodes CSASRQTQETQYF.

This clonotype was detected many times. V is TRBV5-1 and J is TRBJ2-7; 9 positions agree with TRBD2. This CDR3 region has 14 residues. The V gene end was trimmed by 4 bases and the J gene end by 4 bases; junction bases not matched to a gene: 6. Germline CDR1 and CDR2: SGHRS and YFSETQ. The CDR3 is CASSPTAGGYEQYF. CDR3 nucleotide sequence: TGCGCCAGCAGCCCCACAGCGGGAGGTTACGAGCAGTACTTC.

The V gene is TRBV7-2, the J gene TRBJ2-5, with D uncertain. The CDR3 length is 15 residues. CDR1 SGHTA and CDR2 FQGNSA come from the germline V gene. V was shortened by 3 bases and J by 4 bases, with 15 bases between the two germline ends. The CDR3 nucleotides are TGTGCCAGCAGCTTGGGTCGCAGCTACCGAGAGACCCAGTACTTC. It encodes CASSLGRSYRETQYF.

On this clonotype itself: Because it lacks the conserved phenylalanine or tryptophan at the end, this CDR3 is likely a read error. Because the CDR3's place on the DNA is in doubt, the DNA is left out and the CDR3 is given as listed by TCRdb. V gene TRBV7-2 combines with J gene TRBJ2-6. Germline V lookup: CDR1 SGHTA, CDR2 FQGNSA. The CDR3 comprises 8 residues, both ends counted. CDR3 in amino acids: CASSLMRR.

This clonotype was seen repeatedly, ten times or more. CDR3 nucleotides: TGCGCCAGCAGCCAGCCGGGAGGAGATACGCAGTATTTT. Its translation: CASSQPGGDTQYF. The chain combines TRBV4-1 with TRBJ2-3; TRBD2 agrees at 7 bases. Trimming cost V 3 bases and J 5 bases; bases outside gene matches: 2. CDR1 and CDR2 (germline): MGHRA, YSYEKL. The CDR3 runs to 13 residues.

This clonotype was observed many times. The rearrangement uses TRBV2 and TRBJ2-5; TRBD1 might be the D (6 bases). Germline CDR1 SNHLY, CDR2 FYNNEI. Trimming left V 8 bases short and J 4 bases short, with 11 bases between. The CDR3 spans 12 residues. The CDR3 bases are TGTGCCAGCGGGGGCGGAGGAGAGACCCAGTACTTC. It specifies CASGGGGETQYF.

This clonotype has ten or more counts. The chain employs TRBV18 and TRBJ1-5, with no clear D. Germline CDR1 reads KGHSH; CDR2 reads LQKENI. CDR3 length: 16 amino acids. Trimming stripped 3 bases from V and 2 bases from J, with 14 bases between. As DNA, the CDR3 is TGTGCCAGCTCACCTAGCTGGGTCCAGGGCAATCAGCCCCAGCATTTT. Its translation: CASSPSWVQGNQPQHF.

The chain carries TRBV7-4 and TRBJ1-5; D gene unclear. The CDR3 runs 14 residues. From germline, CDR1 is SGHVT and CDR2 SQSDAQ. Trimming took 6 bases from V and 6 from J, leaving 15 bases between them. Here the CDR3 reads CASSEYKFGQPQHF. CDR3 coding DNA: TGTGCCAGCAGTGAATACAAGTTCGGTCAGCCCCAGCATTTT.

This clonotype was seen many times. The rearrangement links TRBV7-6 to TRBJ1-6; D gene unclear. The CDR3 spans 13 residues. In germline, CDR1 is SGHVS, CDR2 FNYEAQ. V gave up 2 bases and J gave up 10 bases, with 9 bases separating them. CDR3 protein: CASSLSGESPLHF. The CDR3 coding sequence is TGTGCCAGCAGCTTAAGTGGGGAATCACCCCTCCACTTT.

The chain links TRBV7-1 to TRBJ2-1, with 9 bases lining up with TRBD1. TRBV7-1 is identified as an open reading frame with a role that is uncertain. Germline trimming cut 3 bases from V and 5 bases from J; bases unmatched to any gene: 5. This CDR3 has 15 residues. Here the CDR3 DNA reads TGTGCCAGCAGCTCCGGGACAGGGAATCACAATGAGCAGTTCTTC. This sequence encodes CASSSGTGNHNEQFF.